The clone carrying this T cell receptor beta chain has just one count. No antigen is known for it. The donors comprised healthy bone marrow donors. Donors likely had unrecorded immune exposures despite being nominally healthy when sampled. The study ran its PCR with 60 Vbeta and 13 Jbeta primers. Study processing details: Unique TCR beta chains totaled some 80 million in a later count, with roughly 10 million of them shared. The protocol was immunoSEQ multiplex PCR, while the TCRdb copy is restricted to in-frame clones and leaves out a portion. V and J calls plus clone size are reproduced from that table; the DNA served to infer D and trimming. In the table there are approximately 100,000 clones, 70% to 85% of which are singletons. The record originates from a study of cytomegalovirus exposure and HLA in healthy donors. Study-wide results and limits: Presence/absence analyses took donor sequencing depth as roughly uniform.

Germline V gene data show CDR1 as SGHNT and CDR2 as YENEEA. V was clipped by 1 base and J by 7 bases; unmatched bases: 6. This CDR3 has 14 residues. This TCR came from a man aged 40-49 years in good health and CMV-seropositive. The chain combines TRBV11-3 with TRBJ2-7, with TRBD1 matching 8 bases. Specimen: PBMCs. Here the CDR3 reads CASSLGQGASEQYF. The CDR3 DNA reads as TGTGCCAGCAGCTTAGGTCAGGGGGCGAGTGAGCAGTACTTC.